A selection of T cell receptor beta chains follows, all from one sample in a study of T cells in Graves' hyperthyroidism and ophthalmopathy. From the multiplex PCR reads, TCRdb called clonotypes with MiXCR, one entry per CDR3 protein. In the table there are about 400,000 distinct CDR3 sequences, 15% of which are singletons. Sequencing used blood. Receptors originate from a woman in her twenties or thirties with Graves' hyperthyroidism. Each CDR3 is given with its conserved first and last residue. A D gene is named only where the DNA matches it firmly. Part of the rows lack a size; the others show once, few, many or a class for expanded clones.

j_gene	d_gene	v_gene	abundance	CDR3aa	CDR3nt
TRBJ2-3	.	TRBV5-1	many	CASSLDGRGSTDTQYF	TGCGCCAGCAGCTTGGACGGGCGGGGAAGCACAGATACGCAGTATTTT
TRBJ2-7	.	TRBV28	many	CASSLLSKNWGAREQYF	TGTGCCAGCAGCCTTCTCTCCAAAAATTGGGGGGCACGGGAGCAGTACTTC
TRBJ1-1	.	TRBV29-1	.	CSVQGMNTEAFF	TGCAGCGTTCAGGGCATGAACACTGAAGCTTTCTTT
TRBJ1-1	.	TRBV6-1	.	CASTKGWVAFF	TGTGCCAGCACCAAGGGTTGGGTGGCTTTCTTT
TRBJ2-2	TRBD2	TRBV7-3	.	CASRREDGELFF	TGTGCCAGTCGACGGGAGGACGGGGAGCTGTTTTTT
TRBJ2-3	TRBD1	TRBV20-1	many	CSAPGQGGDTQYF	TGCAGTGCTCCGGGACAGGGAGGAGATACGCAGTATTTT
TRBJ2-3	TRBD1	TRBV6-5	.	CASSYRTGIDTQYF	TGTGCCAGCAGTTACAGGACAGGGATAGATACGCAGTATTTT
TRBJ2-3	TRBD2	TRBV7-9	many	CASSSLTSGDTDTQYF	TGTGCCAGCAGTTCCCTAACTAGCGGAGACACAGATACGCAGTATTTT
TRBJ2-7	.	TRBV30	.	CAWSLKPYEQYF	TGTGCCTGGAGTCTGAAGCCCTACGAGCAGTACTTC
TRBJ2-7	TRBD2	TRBV19	.	CASRAGGLWDEQYF	TGTGCCAGTAGAGCGGGAGGGCTTTGGGACGAGCAGTACTTC
TRBJ2-2	.	TRBV7-3	.	CASSLYSRRASGELFF	TGTGCCAGCAGCTTGTATAGCAGGAGGGCCTCCGGGGAGCTGTTTTTT
TRBJ2-4	TRBD2	TRBV13	many	CASSLGTSGQNIQYF	TGTGCCAGCAGCTTAGGGACTAGCGGTCAAAACATTCAGTACTTC
TRBJ2-1	.	TRBV20-1	many	CSASNEQFF	TGCAGTGCATCCAATGAGCAGTTCTTC
TRBJ2-5	TRBD2	TRBV18	few	CASSPPGLAGGQETQYF	TGTGCCAGCTCACCACCCGGACTAGCGGGAGGGCAAGAGACCCAGTACTTC